This entry lists 28 T cell receptor beta chains sequenced from one sample in a study of beta chain features in type 1 diabetes. Study-level results: Type 1 diabetes patients had moderately but significantly shorter TCRB CDR3s in all four CD4+ subsets.

Investigators reverse transcribed all isolated RNA, so they sequenced expressed TCRB transcripts. Sequencing was performed with immunoSEQ multiplex PCR; in TCRdb, only in-frame clones are kept and a portion is missing. The table has around 360,000 clones, around 12% seen once. The antigens for these receptors are not known. The sequenced sample was naive CD4+ T cells from blood. All receptors come from a woman aged 18-29 years with type 1 diabetes.

The J gene is TRBJ2-7, the V gene TRBV6-5, with D possibly being TRBD2 (5 bases). This CDR3 region has 15 residues. Trimming took 0 bases from V and 4 from J, leaving 13 bases between them. The germline CDR1 and CDR2 sequences are MNHEY and SVGAGI. The CDR3 spells CASSYSMNGDYEQYF. CDR3 sequence (DNA): TGTGCCAGCAGTTACTCGATGAACGGGGATTACGAGCAGTACTTC.

The chain recombines TRBV5-4 with TRBJ2-2, with D perhaps matching TRBD2 (6 bases). Trimming took 5 bases from V and 0 from J, leaving 11 bases between them. CDR3 length equals 15 residues. From germline, CDR1 is SGHNT and CDR2 YYREEE (reference sequence). CDR3 region: CASRRDWTNTGELFF. The CDR3, as DNA: TGTGCCAGCAGACGGGACTGGACGAACACCGGGGAGCTGTTTTTT.

The chain combines TRBV30 with TRBJ1-5; D is unclear. The germline V gene has CDR1 GTSNPN and CDR2 SVGIG (reference sequence). This CDR3 spans 13 amino acids. Trimming stripped 7 bases from V and 4 bases from J, with 14 bases between. The CDR3 sequence is CAFPVQPNQPQHF. DNA of the CDR3: TGTGCCTTCCCGGTACAGCCTAATCAGCCCCAGCATTTT.

This clone was counted between two and nine times. V usage is TRBV11-2 and J usage is TRBJ2-5; 8 bases agree with TRBD1. Germline values: CDR1 SGHAT, CDR2 FQNNGV. The CDR3 spans 13 residues. V lost 5 bases to trimming and J lost 7 bases; unmatched junction nucleotides: 6. The DNA of the CDR3 is TGTGCCAGCAGCCCCGGGACAGGTCTGACCCAGTACTTC. This sequence encodes CASSPGTGLTQYF.

This clone turned up a few times. V is TRBV19 and J is TRBJ1-5; D remains ambiguous. The CDR3 consists of 13 residues. The V gene lost 6 bases and the J gene lost 3 bases, with 9 bases spanning the gap. Germline lookup yields CDR1 LNHDA and CDR2 SQIVND (reference sequence). CDR3 nucleotide sequence: TGTGCCAGTAGCCCACGGGACAATCAGCCCCAGCATTTT. Its protein is CASSPRDNQPQHF.

The gene calls are TRBV5-6 and TRBJ2-7; 8 positions match TRBD1. CDR1 and CDR2 (germline): SGHDT, YYEEEE. This CDR3 has 14 residues. Trimming removed 4 bases from V and 7 bases from J; junction bases left unmatched: 10. DNA of the CDR3: TGTGCCAGCAGCGCTGGACAGGGAACGGGGGAGCAGTACTTC. Residues: CASSAGQGTGEQYF.

This rearrangement joins TRBV29-1 to TRBJ2-7, with 7 bases fitting TRBD1. This CDR3 is 14 amino acids long. J lost 1 base, V lost 2 bases, and 5 bases had no gene match. From germline, CDR1 is SQVTM and CDR2 ANQGSEA. This CDR3 reads CSVESQTGSYEQYF. CDR3 coding DNA: TGCAGCGTTGAATCCCAGACAGGGTCCTACGAGCAGTACTTC.

Worth noting for this clone: The sample carries other DNA sequences with the same CDR3. The V and J genes are TRBV7-9 and TRBJ1-5; D is uncertain. V was pared by 3 bases and J by 2 bases, with 5 bases between. CDR3 length: 13 residues. Germline V gene sequence: CDR1 SEHNR, CDR2 FQNEAQ (reference sequence). The CDR3 DNA sequence: TGTGCCAGCAGCTTCCAGGGCAATCAGCCCCAGCATTTT. It codes for CASSFQGNQPQHF.

The J gene is TRBJ1-2, the V gene TRBV29-1; 8 bases match TRBD1. Trimming took 5 bases from V and 0 from J; bases not matched to a gene: 2. There are 13 residues in the CDR3. Germline V lookup: CDR1 SQVTM, CDR2 ANQGSEA. The DNA of the CDR3 is TGCAGCGTTCCGACAGGGGCTAACTATGGCTACACCTTC. Protein product: CSVPTGANYGYTF.

The chain couples TRBV5-1 to TRBJ1-1, with D possibly TRBD1 on 6 matching bases. Germline V gives CDR1 SGHRS, CDR2 YFSETQ. Trimming removed 3 bases from V and 2 bases from J, with 14 bases in between. CDR3 size: 15 residues. The DNA for the CDR3 is TGCGCCAGCAGCTCTGCCGGGACACCTAACACTGAAGCTTTCTTT. Translating it yields CASSSAGTPNTEAFF.

The chain employs TRBV7-3 and TRBJ2-5; TRBD2 matches 9 bases. This CDR3 contains 15 residues. Germline CDR1 and CDR2: SGHTA and FQGTGA. Trimming took 2 bases from V and 4 from J; bases not matched to a gene: 5. The DNA for the CDR3 is TGTGCCAGCAGCTTAGCAGCGGGAGGAGGAGAGACCCAGTACTTC. Its protein is CASSLAAGGGETQYF.

This clone was seen more than once but under ten times. The CDR3, as DNA: TGTGCCAGCTCATACGGAGAGAGCACAGATACGCAGTATTTT. Translating it yields CASSYGESTDTQYF. This chain joins TRBV18 and TRBJ2-3; unclear D gene. This CDR3 contains 14 residues. V was clipped by 5 bases and J by 0 bases, with 9 bases between them. CDR1 and CDR2 (germline): KGHSH, LQKENI.

The chain employs TRBV18 and TRBJ1-2, with TRBD1 matching 8 bases. In germline, CDR1 is KGHSH, CDR2 LQKENI. J lost 4 bases, V lost 2 bases, and 3 bases had no gene match. The CDR3 has 14 amino acids. The CDR3 reads CASSPGQGSYGYTF. The CDR3 DNA reads TGTGCCAGCTCACCAGGACAGGGTAGCTATGGCTACACCTTC.

The V call is TRBV27, the J call TRBJ1-2; TRBD1 agrees at 9 bases. Germline V gene data show CDR1 as MNHEY and CDR2 as SMNVEV (reference sequence). The CDR3 runs 14 residues. V gave up 5 bases and J gave up 5 bases; unmatched junction bases: 6. CDR3 residues: CASSPDRGRYGYTF. CDR3 DNA sequence: TGTGCCAGCAGTCCGGACAGGGGTCGGTATGGCTACACCTTC.

V and J are TRBV5-6 and TRBJ2-3; no clear D. The CDR3 is 15 residues long. Germline values: CDR1 SGHDT, CDR2 YYEEEE. With 1 base removed from V and 2 bases from J, the gap between germline ends came to 11 bases. This chain's CDR3 is CASSLNILSTDTQYF. In DNA, the CDR3 is TGTGCCAGCAGCTTGAACATACTATCCACAGATACGCAGTATTTT.

Comment on this clone: Other nucleotide sequences from this sample produce the same CDR3. The chain uses TRBV2 and TRBJ2-7, with 8 bases that match TRBD1. CDR3 length: 13 amino acids. V dropped 3 bases and J dropped 3; count of bases not matched to a gene: 1. In germline, CDR1 is SNHLY, CDR2 FYNNEI. In DNA, the CDR3 is TGTGCCAGCAGTGACAGGGGGCTCTACGAGCAGTACTTC. Protein product: CASSDRGLYEQYF.

This clone occurred a few times. J is TRBJ1-2 and V is TRBV30, with D tentatively TRBD1 (5 bases). This CDR3 has 13 amino acids. The V gene's germline CDR1 is GTSNPN and CDR2 SVGIG (reference sequence). Trimming took off 7 bases at V and 4 bases at J, with 16 bases between the two ends. CDR3 in amino acids: CAFSTERPYGYTF. In nucleotides, the CDR3 is TGTGCCTTCTCGACAGAAAGACCCTATGGCTACACCTTC.

The chain combines TRBV9 with TRBJ2-5; D may be TRBD1 (6 bases). The germline gives CDR1 SGDLS, CDR2 YYNGEE. The CDR3 contains 15 residues. V gave up 0 bases and J gave up 2 bases, with 11 bases separating them. CDR3 protein: CASSVDRAAQETQYF. CDR3 nucleotide sequence: TGTGCCAGCAGCGTAGACAGGGCCGCGCAAGAGACCCAGTACTTC.

The V gene is TRBV9, the J gene TRBJ1-1; no definite D call. Trimming shortened V by 0 bases and J by 4 bases, and 7 bases separated the two germline ends. Germline V gene sequence: CDR1 SGDLS, CDR2 YYNGEE. This CDR3 comprises 13 residues. The CDR3 nucleotides are TGTGCCAGCAGCGTAGAGTTTAGCACTGAAGCTTTCTTT. Encoded protein: CASSVEFSTEAFF.

This clone was seen more than once but under ten times. The chain employs TRBV30 and TRBJ2-3; 8 bases fit TRBD1. Germline values: CDR1 GTSNPN, CDR2 SVGIG (reference sequence). There are 14 residues in the CDR3. V shed 3 bases, J shed 3 bases, and the junction held 5 bases outside the gene matches. The CDR3 reads CAWSPGQETDTQYF. The CDR3 DNA sequence: TGTGCCTGGAGCCCGGGACAGGAGACAGATACGCAGTATTTT.

This clone was seen more than once but under ten times. The V and J genes are TRBV30 and TRBJ1-5, with D possibly TRBD1 on 6 matching bases. CDR3 size: 12 residues. CDR1 and CDR2 (germline): GTSNPN, SVGIG (reference sequence). Deletions cut 5 bases from V and 5 bases from J, with 10 bases between. The CDR3 region has the DNA TGTGCCTGGTCGACAGGCCATCAGCCCCAGCATTTT. The encoded protein is CAWSTGHQPQHF.

The chain has TRBV28 and TRBJ1-2, with 7 bases identical to TRBD1. Germline CDR1 MDHEN, CDR2 SYDVKM. Germline trimming cut 5 bases from V and 2 bases from J; bases unmatched to any gene: 5. This CDR3 has 14 residues. The CDR3 DNA follows: TGTGCCAGCAGTATTTCGACAGGGAACTATGGCTACACCTTC. It encodes CASSISTGNYGYTF.

Here the CDR3 DNA reads TGTGCCAGCAGCGTGAAACCCCCGGGACAGGGTTCGATTGAGCAGTTCTTC. It specifies CASSVKPPGQGSIEQFF. The chain combines TRBV9 with TRBJ2-1, with 9 bases identical to TRBD1. The CDR3 spans 17 residues. The germline V gene encodes CDR1 SGDLS and CDR2 YYNGEE. J was trimmed by 9 bases and V by 2 bases; bases with no gene match: 15.

The rearrangement uses TRBV5-4 and TRBJ1-1; 7 bases map to TRBD1. From germline, CDR1 is SGHNT and CDR2 YYREEE (reference sequence). The CDR3 is made up of 13 amino acids. The V and J ends lost 4 bases and 5 bases, in that order; junction bases with no gene match: 5. This CDR3 reads CASSADRATEAFF. CDR3 bases: TGTGCCAGCAGCGCCGACAGGGCAACTGAAGCTTTCTTT.

V usage is TRBV6-5 and J usage is TRBJ2-1, with D perhaps TRBD2 (6 bases). From germline, CDR1 is MNHEY and CDR2 SVGAGI. The CDR3 totals 15 residues. The ends were cut back, 6 bases at V and 0 bases at J, with 12 bases in the middle. CDR3 DNA: TGTGCCAGCAGCTCCGGGGGTAGCTCCTACAATGAGCAGTTCTTC. Protein product: CASSSGGSSYNEQFF.

This clone was seen more than once but under ten times. The chain couples TRBV20-1 to TRBJ2-1; D is ambiguous. The CDR3 spans 10 residues. Germline CDR1 is DFQATT and CDR2 is SNEGSKA (reference sequence). V was cut by 6 bases and J by 7 bases, with 7 bases left in between. CDR3 sequence reads: CSAYGNEQFF. The CDR3 DNA is TGCAGTGCGTACGGGAATGAGCAGTTCTTC.

The chain employs TRBV11-2 and TRBJ2-3, with D maybe TRBD2 (6 bases). The germline V and J ends were trimmed by 3 bases and 0 bases, with 13 bases remaining between them. CDR3 length equals 16 residues. Germline V gene lookup returns CDR1 SGHAT and CDR2 FQNNGV. As DNA, the CDR3 is TGTGCCAGCAGCTTGATGGGGGGTACTAGCACAGATACGCAGTATTTT. Amino acid sequence: CASSLMGGTSTDTQYF.

This clone occurred a few times. The gene calls are TRBV28 and TRBJ1-5, with a weak D call TRBD1 (5 bases). Germline V gene lookup returns CDR1 MDHEN and CDR2 SYDVKM. V dropped 5 bases and J dropped 3 bases, with 8 bases sitting between them. The CDR3 loop spans 13 amino acids. The CDR3 protein is CASSRGNNQPQHF. In nucleotides, the CDR3 is TGTGCCAGCAGTAGGGGTAACAATCAGCCCCAGCATTTT. The entire variable domain, with the rest obtained from reference TRBV28 and TRBJ1-5, is as follows: DVKVTQSSRYLVKRTGEKVFLECVQDMDHENMFWYRQDPGLGLRLIYFSYDVKMKEKGDIPEGYSVSREKKERFSLILESASTNQTSMYLCASSRGNNQPQHFGDGTRLSIL.